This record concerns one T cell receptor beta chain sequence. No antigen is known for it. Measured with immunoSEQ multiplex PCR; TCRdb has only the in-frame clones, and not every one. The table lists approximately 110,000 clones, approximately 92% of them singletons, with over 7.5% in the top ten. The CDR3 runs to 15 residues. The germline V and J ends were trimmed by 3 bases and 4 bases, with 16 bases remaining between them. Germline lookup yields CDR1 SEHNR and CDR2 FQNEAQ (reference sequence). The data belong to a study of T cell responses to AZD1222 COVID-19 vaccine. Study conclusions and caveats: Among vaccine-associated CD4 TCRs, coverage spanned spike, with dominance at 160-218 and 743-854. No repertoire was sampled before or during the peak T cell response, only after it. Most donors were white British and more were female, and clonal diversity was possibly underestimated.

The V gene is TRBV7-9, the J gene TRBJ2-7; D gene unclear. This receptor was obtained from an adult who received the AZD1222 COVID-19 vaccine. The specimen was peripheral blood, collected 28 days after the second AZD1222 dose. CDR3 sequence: CASSLGGSDWYEQYF. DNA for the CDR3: TGTGCCAGCAGCTTGGGTGGGTCCGATTGGTACGAGCAGTACTTC.